This TCR beta chain comes out of a study of blood T cell repertoires in COVID-19. Study as a whole: Sites across the United States, Italy and Spain contributed samples from acute and convalescent COVID-19. The analysed material was cDNA or gDNA that came from T cells, B-cell-depleted T cells, or PBMCs.

In the original processing: Researchers report that nucleated cell counts were estimated from reference gene primer amplification. TCRdb's copy holds only in-frame clones and misses some; the assay was immunoSEQ multiplex PCR. D and trimming come from the DNA, and the V and J calls and clone size come from that table. Of just under 60,000 clones in the sample, more than 60% were seen once. V shed 5 bases, J shed 2 bases, and the junction held 12 bases outside the gene matches. Germline assignment: CDR1 MDHEN and CDR2 SYDVKM. The CDR3 totals 17 residues. The sequencing sample was made of peripheral blood. The gene calls are TRBV28 and TRBJ1-3; 7 nucleotides match TRBD1. The receptor was derived from a human donor in a cohort sampled during active COVID-19. This CDR3 is CASSARGSGLPGNTIYF. CDR3 sequence (DNA): TGTGCCAGCAGTGCCAGGGGGTCGGGCTTACCTGGAAACACCATATATTTT.